Sequencing of this T cell receptor beta chain was carried out in a study of T cell responses to AZD1222 COVID-19 vaccine. Study-level findings and limits: After two AZD1222 doses, spike-specific TCR breadth and depth rose versus day 0. A mostly white British donor set with more females was recruited, and clonal diversity was possibly underestimated. Regions 160-218 and 743-854 held dominance among vaccine-associated CD4 TCRs, which spanned spike.

In the case of this clone: Its antigen is currently unknown.

Clones were sequenced by immunoSEQ multiplex PCR, and TCRdb holds only the in-frame ones, with some missing. The profile shows approximately 200,000 clones, 87% of them singletons. The CDR3 has 17 residues. Trimming removed 6 bases from V and 7 bases from J, with 24 bases in between. CDR1 SNHLY and CDR2 FYNNEI come from the germline V gene. The rearrangement uses TRBV2 and TRBJ1-4; the D gene is possibly TRBD1 (5 bases). The receptor was isolated from an adult in good health. The sample here was peripheral blood, taken on day 0 of MenACWY control vaccination. CDR3 DNA: TGTGCCAGCAGCCCCTCCAGGCAGGGTCGGCGTGGTGAAAAACTGTTTTTT. This codes for CASSPSRQGRRGEKLFF.